What follows are 4 T cell receptor beta chains derived from one specimen sequenced in a study of T cells in Graves' hyperthyroidism and ophthalmopathy (dated by TCRdb to between 2017 and 2020). Library construction relied on multiplex PCR. The sequencer listed for this sample is Illumina HiSeq 2000. TCR beta CDR3 regions were amplified from RNA transcripts. The first round of RT-PCR for the TCR CDR3 was performed with the HTBI primer set and the Qiagen OneStep RT-PCR kit. TCRdb applied fastp at Q25 and MiXCR to the public reads, then kept only in-frame beta chains. All rows with the same CDR3 protein become a single entry with the most common DNA and genes. For this sample there are a few hundred thousand distinct CDR3 sequences; about 20% appear just once. About 3.5% of the sample is in the top ten clones. The sample was blood. The receptors were sampled from a woman aged 18-30 years with Graves' hyperthyroidism.

This clonotype has at least ten counts. The chain carries TRBV30 and TRBJ2-2, with 7 bases identical to TRBD1. Germline V gives CDR1 GTSNPN, CDR2 SVGIG (reference sequence). The CDR3 covers 14 residues. V shed 4 bases, J shed 4 bases, and the junction held 6 bases outside the gene matches. CDR3: CAWTGQITTGELFF. DNA for the CDR3: TGTGCCTGGACGGGACAGATAACCACCGGGGAGCTGTTTTTT.

In its sample, this clonotype was seen many times. In DNA, the CDR3 is TGTGCCAGCAAATGGTTAGGAGAGACCCAGTACTTC. Protein product: CASKWLGETQYF. The V and J genes are TRBV6-1 and TRBJ2-5; D gene unclear. The CDR3 runs to 12 residues. The germline V gene has CDR1 MNHNS and CDR2 SASEGT. Trimming removed 7 bases from V and 4 bases from J, with 10 bases in between.

This clonotype was counted at least ten times. The chain couples TRBV4-1 to TRBJ2-7, with no clear D. This CDR3 has 15 amino acids. The germline V gene has CDR1 MGHRA and CDR2 YSYEKL. V shed 4 bases and J shed 5 bases, with 18 bases lying between them. The CDR3 coding sequence is TGCGCCAGCAGCCTCCCGACAAAAGGAACCCACGAGCAGTACTTC. It codes for CASSLPTKGTHEQYF.

This clonotype was seen many times. The chain carries TRBV5-1 and TRBJ2-7; D uncertain. CDR1 is SGHRS and CDR2 is YFSETQ in the germline V gene. There are 14 residues in the CDR3. V gave up 2 bases and J gave up 3 bases, with 12 bases separating them. CDR3: CASSLGPGDYEQYF. CDR3 DNA: TGCGCCAGCAGCTTAGGTCCAGGAGACTACGAGCAGTACTTC. Based on the CDR3 plus reference TRBV5-1 and TRBJ2-7, the full variable domain is KAGVTQTPRYLIKTRGQQVTLSCSPISGHRSVSWYQQTPGQGLQFLFEYFSETQRNKGNFPGRFSGRQFSNSRSEMNVSTLELGDSALYLCASSLGPGDYEQYFGPGTRLTVT.